The text below deals with one T cell receptor beta chain. Method: immunoSEQ multiplex PCR; TCRdb's copy keeps in-frame clones and lacks some. Among approximately 70,000 clones, approximately 90% were seen once, and the ten largest hold less than 3.5%. This CDR3 region has 12 residues. V shed 5 bases and J shed 3 bases, with 8 bases lying between them. Germline CDR1 and CDR2: SEHNR and FQNEAQ (reference sequence). This entry belongs to a study of T cells after somatic rescue of genetic block. The chain links TRBV7-9 to TRBJ2-7; D might be TRBD1 (6 bases). The receptor was derived from a man aged 25-45 years. Sequenced sample: peripheral blood mononuclear cells (PBMCs). This CDR3 reads CASSRDNYEQYF. The CDR3 DNA is TGTGCCAGCAGCCGGGACAACTACGAGCAGTACTTC. Full variable domain (remainder filled in from reference TRBV7-9 and TRBJ2-7): DTGVSQNPRHKITKRGQNVTFRCDPISEHNRLYWYRQTLGQGPEFLTYFQNEAQLEKSRLLSDRFSAERPKGSFSTLEIQRTEQGDSAMYLCASSRDNYEQYFGPGTRLTVT.